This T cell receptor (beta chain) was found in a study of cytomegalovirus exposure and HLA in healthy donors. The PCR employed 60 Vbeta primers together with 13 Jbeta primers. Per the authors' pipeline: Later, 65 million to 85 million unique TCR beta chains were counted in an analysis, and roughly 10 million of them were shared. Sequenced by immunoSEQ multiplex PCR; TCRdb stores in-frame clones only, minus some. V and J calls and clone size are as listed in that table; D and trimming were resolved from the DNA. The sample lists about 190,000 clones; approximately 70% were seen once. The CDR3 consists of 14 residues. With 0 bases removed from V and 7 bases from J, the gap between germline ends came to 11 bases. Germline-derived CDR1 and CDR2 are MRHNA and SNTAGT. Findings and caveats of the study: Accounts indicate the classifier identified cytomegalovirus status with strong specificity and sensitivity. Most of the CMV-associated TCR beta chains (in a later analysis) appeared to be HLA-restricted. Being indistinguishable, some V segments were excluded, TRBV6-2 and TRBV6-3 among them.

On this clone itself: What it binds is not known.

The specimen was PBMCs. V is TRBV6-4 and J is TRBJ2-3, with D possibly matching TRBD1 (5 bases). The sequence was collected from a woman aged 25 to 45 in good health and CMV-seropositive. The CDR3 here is CASSDSTEANTQYF. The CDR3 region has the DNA TGTGCCAGCAGTGACTCGACAGAGGCGAATACGCAGTATTTT.